The present T cell receptor (beta chain) was sequenced within a study of shared clonotypes between healthy human individuals. Method: immunoSEQ multiplex PCR; TCRdb's copy keeps in-frame clones and lacks some. Of 450,000 to 500,000 clones listed, around 80% are singletons. CDR1 and CDR2 from the germline V gene are SGHTA and FQGTGA. V lost 3 bases to trimming and J lost 3 bases, with 8 bases between them. The CDR3 has 14 amino acids. The sample holds one count of this clone. This receptor was identified in a woman in her forties in good health. Some clones in this sample may be carry-over from other donors' samples. Sequenced: PBMCs. J is TRBJ2-2 and V is TRBV7-3; D remains ambiguous. This CDR3 reads CASSFSRDTGELFF. CDR3 sequence (DNA): TGTGCCAGCAGCTTTAGCCGGGACACCGGGGAGCTGTTTTTT.